Following are 23 T cell receptor beta chains from one sample sequenced in a study of shared clonotypes between healthy human individuals. TCRdb keeps only in-frame clones here, not all; method: immunoSEQ multiplex PCR. Of 1,500,000 or so clones listed, about 98.5% are singletons. What was sequenced was naive CD4+ T cells sorted from blood. The subset: CD45RA+ positively selected. The origin of the receptors is a man younger than 40 in good health.

The genes are TRBV5-1 and TRBJ2-5, with TRBD2 identical over 12 bases. V dropped 0 bases and J dropped 4; count of bases not matched to a gene: 4. CDR3 length equals 16 residues. CDR1 is SGHRS and CDR2 is YFSETQ in the germline V gene. DNA of the CDR3: TGCGCCAGCAGCTTGGCCCGACTAGCGGGAGTAGAGACCCAGTACTTC. This translates into CASSLARLAGVETQYF.

The CDR3 loop reads CASSEAGNSYNEQFF. The DNA of the CDR3 is TGTGCCAGCAGTGAAGCGGGAAACTCCTACAATGAGCAGTTCTTC. The chain couples TRBV2 to TRBJ2-1; D remains ambiguous. This CDR3 has 15 residues. CDR1 is SNHLY, CDR2 FYNNEI, per germline. The V gene lost 0 bases and the J gene lost 0 bases, with 6 bases spanning the gap.

The CDR3 coding sequence is TGTGCCAGCAGCTTACCCCCTAATGAGCAGTTCTTC. Its protein product is CASSLPPNEQFF. The V gene is TRBV7-3, the J gene TRBJ2-1; no definite D call. The germline V gene has CDR1 SGHTA and CDR2 FQGTGA. CDR3 size: 12 residues. The ends were cut back, 2 bases at V and 7 bases at J, with 6 bases in the middle.

The count of this clone is one. The CDR3, as DNA: TGTGCCAGCAGCGTTAACGCTGGGATAGGAAACACCATATATTTT. Translation: CASSVNAGIGNTIYF. The gene calls are TRBV9 and TRBJ1-3; D is unresolved. Looked up from germline, CDR1 is SGDLS and CDR2 is YYNGEE. Trimming left V 2 bases short and J 4 bases short, with 13 bases between. This CDR3 comprises 15 residues.

The J gene is TRBJ1-2, the V gene TRBV5-4; D remains ambiguous. V gave up 4 bases and J gave up 0 bases, with 13 bases separating them. Germline V lookup: CDR1 SGHNT, CDR2 YYREEE (reference sequence). This CDR3 has 15 amino acids. CDR3 loop: CASSLAGGTNYGYTF. The CDR3 DNA is TGTGCCAGCAGCCTCGCCGGCGGTACTAACTATGGCTACACCTTC.

The rearrangement joins TRBV7-6 to TRBJ1-2; no clear D gene. V shed 0 bases and J shed 4 bases, with 6 bases lying between them. CDR3 size: 13 residues. Germline V gene data show CDR1 as SGHVS and CDR2 as FNYEAQ. The CDR3 is CASSLAGLYGYTF. As DNA, the CDR3 is TGTGCCAGCAGCTTAGCCGGTCTCTATGGCTACACCTTC.

The chain is built from TRBV2 and TRBJ2-7; 10 positions match TRBD1. The CDR3 is made up of 14 amino acids. J gave up 7 bases and V 5 bases, and 8 bases lay outside the gene matches. The germline CDR1 and CDR2 sequences are SNHLY and FYNNEI. This chain's CDR3 is CASSNPGQGIEQYF. CDR3 nucleotide sequence: TGTGCCAGCAGTAATCCGGGACAGGGGATTGAGCAGTACTTC.

The rearrangement links TRBV14 to TRBJ2-5; tentative D call: TRBD1 (6 bases). The ends were cut back, 2 bases at V and 2 bases at J, with 12 bases in the middle. The CDR3 consists of 15 residues. The germline gives CDR1 SGHDN, CDR2 FVKESK. CDR3 sequence reads: CASSQPVRGQETQYF. DNA of the CDR3: TGTGCCAGCAGCCAACCCGTGAGGGGGCAAGAGACCCAGTACTTC. Looking up the rest from reference TRBV14 and TRBJ2-5 gives the full variable domain: EAGVTQFPSHSVIEKGQTVTLRCDPISGHDNLYWYRRVMGKEIKFLLHFVKESKQDESGMPNNRFLAERTGGTYSTLKVQPAELEDSGVYFCASSQPVRGQETQYFGPGTRLLVL.

V and J are TRBV12-5 and TRBJ2-7, with D unclear. The CDR3 length is 12 residues. Germline V gene lookup returns CDR1 LGHNT and CDR2 FRNRAP. The germline V and J ends were trimmed by 7 bases and 0 bases, with 7 bases remaining between them. The DNA for the CDR3 is TGTGCTAGTGCCTCCGACTCCTACGAGCAGTACTTC. It is translated as CASASDSYEQYF.

The V call is TRBV6-5, the J call TRBJ2-7, with TRBD1 matching over 8 bases. The CDR3 has 14 amino acids. The V and J ends lost 6 bases and 6 bases, in that order; junction bases with no gene match: 10. The germline gives CDR1 MNHEY, CDR2 SVGAGI. The CDR3 sequence: CASSKKDRAREQYF. CDR3 bases: TGTGCCAGCAGCAAAAAGGACAGGGCTCGCGAGCAGTACTTC.

This chain links TRBV19 with TRBJ2-1; 8 nucleotides line up with TRBD2. Germline V gene lookup returns CDR1 LNHDA and CDR2 SQIVND (reference sequence). The CDR3 is made up of 17 amino acids. The trim removed 0 bases at V and 4 bases at J, leaving 8 bases unmatched. The CDR3 DNA follows: TGTGCCAGTAGTATAGAACTGTCGGGACTAGGGTACAATGAGCAGTTCTTC. Residues: CASSIELSGLGYNEQFF.

The CDR3 sequence: CATSRATGTVLYEQYF. CDR3 nucleotides: TGTGCCACCAGCAGAGCGACCGGGACAGTACTCTACGAGCAGTACTTC. The rearrangement uses TRBV15 and TRBJ2-7, with 7 nucleotides matching TRBD1. V lost 1 base and J lost 3; bases outside the gene matches: 9. Germline assignment: CDR1 LNHNV and CDR2 YYDKDF (reference sequence). The CDR3 covers 16 residues. Together with reference TRBV15 and TRBJ2-7, the CDR3 gives the full variable domain: DAMVIQNPRYQVTQFGKPVTLSCSQTLNHNVMYWYQQKSSQAPKLLFHYYDKDFNNEADTPDNFQSRRPNTSFCFLDIRSPGLGDTAMYLCATSRATGTVLYEQYFGPGTRLTVT.

The chain couples TRBV7-6 to TRBJ2-1; possible D gene TRBD1, 5 bases. Germline V gene lookup returns CDR1 SGHVS and CDR2 FNYEAQ. V shed 2 bases and J shed 5 bases, with 10 bases lying between them. The CDR3 runs 14 residues. The CDR3 sequence is CASSLQGYHNEQFF. The CDR3 nucleotides are TGTGCCAGCAGCTTACAGGGTTATCACAATGAGCAGTTCTTC.

The chain uses TRBV9 and TRBJ2-2; D is perhaps TRBD2 (5 bases). The V end lost 0 bases, the J end lost 5 bases, and 11 bases lay between the germline ends. There are 15 residues in the CDR3. Germline V gives CDR1 SGDLS, CDR2 YYNGEE. CDR3 DNA: TGTGCCAGCAGCGTAGAGGCCCGGGGAACCGGGGAGCTGTTTTTT. Protein product: CASSVEARGTGELFF.

This rearrangement joins TRBV5-4 to TRBJ2-3; D tentatively fits TRBD1 or TRBD2 (5 bases each). Trimming took 3 bases from V and 7 from J, leaving 18 bases between them. This CDR3 has 15 amino acids. Germline V gives CDR1 SGHNT, CDR2 YYREEE (reference sequence). The CDR3 here is CASSSDGALLNTQYF. The CDR3 coding sequence is TGTGCCAGCAGCTCGGACGGGGCGTTGTTGAATACGCAGTATTTT.

The chain employs TRBV27 and TRBJ2-1; 7 bases are shared with TRBD1. This CDR3 has 15 residues. V trimming: 7 bases; J trimming: 7 bases; junction bases outside the gene matches: 13. Germline V lookup: CDR1 MNHEY, CDR2 SMNVEV (reference sequence). CDR3 region: CASNKIGTERNEQFF. CDR3 DNA sequence: TGTGCCAGCAACAAAATCGGGACAGAGAGAAATGAGCAGTTCTTC.

This clone was counted a single time. The gene calls are TRBV7-3 and TRBJ1-1, with D tentatively TRBD1 (6 bases). This CDR3 is built from 15 residues. Per the germline V gene, CDR1 is SGHTA and CDR2 is FQGTGA. V lost 1 base and J lost 3, with 12 bases in between. CDR3 sequence (DNA): TGTGCCAGCAGCTTAATCGCCGGACAGCACACTGAAGCTTTCTTT. It is translated as CASSLIAGQHTEAFF.

The CDR3 sequence: CASSGRDRGNNEQFF. The CDR3 DNA sequence: TGTGCCAGCAGCGGCCGGGACAGGGGGAATAATGAGCAGTTCTTC. V gene TRBV5-4 combines with J gene TRBJ2-1; 11 bases line up with TRBD1. V trimming: 4 bases; J trimming: 7 bases; junction bases outside the gene matches: 7. This CDR3 is built from 15 residues. Germline V gives CDR1 SGHNT, CDR2 YYREEE (reference sequence).

This sequence joins TRBV2 and TRBJ2-5; TRBD2 aligns across 9 bases. The trim removed 7 bases at V and 5 bases at J, leaving 14 bases unmatched. The CDR3 consists of 16 residues. Germline-derived CDR1 and CDR2 are SNHLY and FYNNEI. CDR3 coding DNA: TGTGCCAGCATGAAAGTAAGAGCGGGAGGCGGTGAGACCCAGTACTTC. It is translated as CASMKVRAGGGETQYF.

The gene calls are TRBV9 and TRBJ2-1, with a weak D call TRBD1 (7 bases). The germline CDR1 and CDR2 sequences are SGDLS and YYNGEE. This CDR3 spans 15 amino acids. V shed 6 bases and J shed 0 bases, with 13 bases lying between them. The CDR3 here is CASKRGDSSYNEQFF. In nucleotides, the CDR3 is TGTGCCAGCAAAAGGGGGGACAGCTCCTACAATGAGCAGTTCTTC.

This sequence joins TRBV16 and TRBJ1-3, with D unclear. V was trimmed by 8 bases and J by 3 bases, leaving 11 bases between them. This CDR3 is 13 amino acids long. Germline V lookup: CDR1 KGHSY, CDR2 FQNENV. CDR3: CASSAAIGNTIYF. As DNA, the CDR3 is TGTGCCAGCTCGGCAGCAATTGGAAACACCATATATTTT. Using reference TRBV16 and TRBJ1-3 for the parts outside the CDR3, the full variable domain is GEEVAQTPKHLVRGEGQKAKLYCAPIKGHSYVFWYQQVLKNEFKFLISFQNENVFDETGMPKERFSAKCLPNSPCSLEIQATKLEDSAVYFCASSAAIGNTIYFGEGSWLTVV.

In nucleotides, the CDR3 is TGTGCCAGCAGTCGGGTCCCAGGTGGGCTTTATGGCTACACCTTC. Its protein is CASSRVPGGLYGYTF. The gene calls are TRBV28 and TRBJ1-2, with D unclear. This CDR3 is 15 amino acids long. V was pared by 5 bases and J by 5 bases, with 18 bases between. The germline V gene encodes CDR1 MDHEN and CDR2 SYDVKM.

The gene calls are TRBV5-1 and TRBJ1-3; D call uncertain. V dropped 1 base and J dropped 2 bases, with 7 bases sitting between them. Germline CDR1 is SGHRS and CDR2 is YFSETQ. CDR3 size: 14 residues. The CDR3 region is CASSLWWAGNTIYF. As DNA, the CDR3 is TGCGCCAGCAGCTTGTGGTGGGCTGGAAACACCATATATTTT.